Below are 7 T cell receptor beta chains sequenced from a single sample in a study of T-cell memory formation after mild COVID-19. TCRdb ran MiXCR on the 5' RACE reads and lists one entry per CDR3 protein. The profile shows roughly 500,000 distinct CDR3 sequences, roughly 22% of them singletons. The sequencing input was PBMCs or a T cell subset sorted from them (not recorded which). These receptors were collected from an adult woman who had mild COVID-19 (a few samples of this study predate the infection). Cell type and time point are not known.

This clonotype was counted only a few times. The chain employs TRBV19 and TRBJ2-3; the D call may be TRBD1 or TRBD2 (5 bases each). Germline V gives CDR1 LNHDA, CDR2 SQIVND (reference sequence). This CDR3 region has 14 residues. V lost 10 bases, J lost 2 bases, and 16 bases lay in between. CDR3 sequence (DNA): TGTGCCACCATACCCCGGGGCGCCACAGATACGCAGTATTTT. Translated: CATIPRGATDTQYF.

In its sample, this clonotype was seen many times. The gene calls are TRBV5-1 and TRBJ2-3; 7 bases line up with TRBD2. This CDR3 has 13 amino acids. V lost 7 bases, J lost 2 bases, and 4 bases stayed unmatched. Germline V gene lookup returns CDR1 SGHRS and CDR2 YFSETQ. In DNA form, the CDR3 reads TGCGCCAGCCGGCTAGCGGTCACAGATACGCAGTATTTT. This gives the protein CASRLAVTDTQYF.

DNA for the CDR3: TGCAGCGTTCTCAGGGAGCGGGAGACCCAGTACTTC. This codes for CSVLRERETQYF. The gene calls are TRBV29-1 and TRBJ2-5; D tentatively fits TRBD1 or TRBD2 (5 bases each). V lost 5 bases, J lost 5 bases, and 12 bases lay in between. The CDR3 runs 12 residues. CDR1 SQVTM and CDR2 ANQGSEA come from the germline V gene.

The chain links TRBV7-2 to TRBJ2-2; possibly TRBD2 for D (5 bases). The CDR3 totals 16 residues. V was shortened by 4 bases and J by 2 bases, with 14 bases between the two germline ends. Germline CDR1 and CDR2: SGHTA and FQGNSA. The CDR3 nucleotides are TGTGCCAGCAGCTCGGGAACCAACCGAAACACCGGGGAGCTGTTTTTT. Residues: CASSSGTNRNTGELFF. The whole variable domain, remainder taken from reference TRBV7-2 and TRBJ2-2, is GAGVSQSPSNKVTEKGKDVELRCDPISGHTALYWYRQSLGQGLEFLIYFQGNSAPDKSGLPSDRFSAERTGGSVSTLTIQRTQQEDSAVYLCASSSGTNRNTGELFFGEGSRLTVL.

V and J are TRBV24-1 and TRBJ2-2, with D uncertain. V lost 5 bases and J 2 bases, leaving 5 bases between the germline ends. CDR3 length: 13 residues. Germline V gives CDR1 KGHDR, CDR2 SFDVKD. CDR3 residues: CATSAPNTGELFF. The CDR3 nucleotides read TGTGCCACCAGTGCGCCCAACACCGGGGAGCTGTTTTTT.

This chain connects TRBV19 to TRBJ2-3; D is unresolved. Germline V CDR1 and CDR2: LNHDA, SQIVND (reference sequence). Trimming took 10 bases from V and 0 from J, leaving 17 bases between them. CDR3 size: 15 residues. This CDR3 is CATIARAESTDTQYF. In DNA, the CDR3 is TGTGCCACCATCGCCCGGGCCGAGAGCACAGATACGCAGTATTTT.

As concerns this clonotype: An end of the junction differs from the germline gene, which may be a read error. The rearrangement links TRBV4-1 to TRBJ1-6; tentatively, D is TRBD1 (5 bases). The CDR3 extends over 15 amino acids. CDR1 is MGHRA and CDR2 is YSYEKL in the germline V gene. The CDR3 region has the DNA TGCGACAGCAGCCAAGATGGGGCAGGGAATTCACCCCTCCACTTT. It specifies CDSSQDGAGNSPLHF.